This TCR beta chain is drawn from a study of neurological immune-mediated disorders. Findings and caveats of the study: A possible signature was seen in one related-CDR3 cluster, into which phylogenetic grouping placed the repertoires of 18 of 34 multiple sclerosis patients.

Losses at the gene ends were 5 bases for V and 0 bases for J; bases not matched to a gene: 12. Germline CDR1 and CDR2: DFQATT and SNEGSKA (reference sequence). The CDR3 consists of 19 residues. This clonotype has a count of ten or more. Its antigen is unknown. The authors produced cDNA by 5'RACE using 10-nucleotide random UMIs. TCRdb redid the calling of the 5' RACE reads with MiXCR, one entry per CDR3 protein. The sample includes some 86,000 distinct CDR3 sequences, 2.5% to 3% seen only once; the top ten take 0.95% to 1.3%. V gene TRBV20-1 combines with J gene TRBJ2-1; the match to TRBD2 covers 14 bases. The TCR comes from a woman in her thirties with multiple sclerosis. Sequenced: PBMCs. The CDR3, as DNA: TGCAGTGCTTCGCACGGACTAGCGGGAGGTAGCTCCTCCTACAATGAGCAGTTCTTC. Translation: CSASHGLAGGSSSYNEQFF.